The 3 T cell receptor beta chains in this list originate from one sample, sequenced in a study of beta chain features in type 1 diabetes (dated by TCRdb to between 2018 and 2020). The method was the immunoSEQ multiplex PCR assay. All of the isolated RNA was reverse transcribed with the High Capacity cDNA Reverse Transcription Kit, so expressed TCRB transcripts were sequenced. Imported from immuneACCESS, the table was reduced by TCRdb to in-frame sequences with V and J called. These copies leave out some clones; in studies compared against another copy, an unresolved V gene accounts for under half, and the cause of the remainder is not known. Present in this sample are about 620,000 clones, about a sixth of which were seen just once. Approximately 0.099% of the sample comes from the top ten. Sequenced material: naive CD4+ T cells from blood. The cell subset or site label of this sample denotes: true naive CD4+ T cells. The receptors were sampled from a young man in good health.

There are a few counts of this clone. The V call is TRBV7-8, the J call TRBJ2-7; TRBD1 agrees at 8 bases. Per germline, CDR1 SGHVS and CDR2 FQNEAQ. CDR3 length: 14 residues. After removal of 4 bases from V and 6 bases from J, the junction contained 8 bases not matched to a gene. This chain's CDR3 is CASSYRGQGVEQYF. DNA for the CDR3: TGTGCCAGCAGCTACCGAGGACAGGGAGTCGAGCAGTACTTC. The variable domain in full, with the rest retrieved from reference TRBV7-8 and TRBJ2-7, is GAGVSQSPRYKVAKRGQDVALRCDPISGHVSLFWYQQALGQGPEFLTYFQNEAQLDKSGLPSDRFFAERPEGSVSTLKIQRTQQEDSAVYLCASSYRGQGVEQYFGPGTRLTVT.

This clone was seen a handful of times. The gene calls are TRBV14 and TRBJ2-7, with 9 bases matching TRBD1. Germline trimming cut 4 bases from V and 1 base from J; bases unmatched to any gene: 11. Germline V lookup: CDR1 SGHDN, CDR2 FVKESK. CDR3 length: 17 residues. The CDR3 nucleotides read TGTGCCAGCAGCCCAAGGCGGACAGGGGCTAATTCCTACGAGCAGTACTTC. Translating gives CASSPRRTGANSYEQYF.

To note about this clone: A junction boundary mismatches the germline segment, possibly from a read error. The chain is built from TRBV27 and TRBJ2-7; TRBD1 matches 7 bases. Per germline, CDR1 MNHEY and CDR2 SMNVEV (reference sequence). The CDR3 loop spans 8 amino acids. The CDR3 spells CAINRGRF. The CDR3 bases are TGTGCCATTAACAGGGGAAGGTTC.